This TCR beta chain emerged from a study of shared clonotypes between healthy human individuals. Trimming took 5 bases from V and 4 from J; bases not matched to a gene: 3. Germline-derived CDR1 and CDR2 are MDHEN and SYDVKM. This CDR3 comprises 14 residues. TCRdb's copy holds only in-frame clones and misses some; the assay was immunoSEQ multiplex PCR. Here the sample spans about 710,000 clones, approximately 72% being singletons. Sequencing used memory CD4+ T cells sorted from blood. Subset meaning: CD45RA-negative fraction. The sequence was collected from a woman in her 30s in good health. This chain joins TRBV28 and TRBJ1-5; 9 nucleotides match TRBD1. The CDR3 sequence is CASSRTGVNQPQHF. Here the CDR3 DNA reads TGTGCCAGCAGTCGGACAGGGGTTAATCAGCCCCAGCATTTT.